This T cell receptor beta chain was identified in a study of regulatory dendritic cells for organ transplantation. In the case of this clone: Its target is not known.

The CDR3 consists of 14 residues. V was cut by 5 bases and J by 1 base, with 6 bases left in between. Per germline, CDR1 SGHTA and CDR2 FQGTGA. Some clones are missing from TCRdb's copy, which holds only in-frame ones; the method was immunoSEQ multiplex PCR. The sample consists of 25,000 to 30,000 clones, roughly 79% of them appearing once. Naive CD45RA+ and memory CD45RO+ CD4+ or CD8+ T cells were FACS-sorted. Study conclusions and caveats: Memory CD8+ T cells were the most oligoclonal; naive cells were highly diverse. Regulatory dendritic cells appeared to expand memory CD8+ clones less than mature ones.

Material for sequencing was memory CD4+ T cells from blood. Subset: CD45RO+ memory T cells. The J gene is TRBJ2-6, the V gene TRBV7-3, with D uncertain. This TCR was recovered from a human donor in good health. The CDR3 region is CASSLSSGANVLTF. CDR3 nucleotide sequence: TGTGCCAGCAGCCTTTCTTCTGGGGCCAACGTCCTGACTTTC.